These T cell receptor beta chains were read from a single sample in a study of cytomegalovirus exposure and HLA in healthy donors. Assay: immunoSEQ multiplex PCR; the TCRdb copy retains only in-frame clones and omits some. The table has 150,000 to 200,000 clones, around 85% seen once. What was sequenced was PBMCs. These TCRs come from a man aged 50 to 60 in good health and CMV-seropositive. The CDR3 runs from the conserved cysteine through the conserved F or W. D genes are given only for firm matches. Where a row states a size, it is once, few, many or the class of an expanded clone; other rows omit it.

. | . | TRBJ1-2 | TRBV14 | TGTGCCAGCAGCCAAGATTGGCGGGGCTACACCTTC | CASSQDWRGYTF
. | TRBD1 | TRBJ1-6 | TRBV5-5 | TGTGCCAGCAGCTCGGGACAGGGTAGTTCACCCCTCCACTTT | CASSSGQGSSPLHF
. | . | TRBJ1-1 | TRBV6-5 | TGTGCCAGCAGTGAGACATTAGGGGGTACTGAAGCTTTCTTT | CASSETLGGTEAFF
once | . | TRBJ1-1 | TRBV7-2 | TGTGCCAGCAGCCGGTCATCGGGGGACGCTTTCTTT | CASSRSSGDAFF
. | . | TRBJ1-5 | TRBV4-3 | TGCGCCAGCAGCCAAGATCGACAGGCGAATCAGCCCCAGCATTTT | CASSQDRQANQPQHF
. | . | TRBJ1-5 | TRBV7-2 | TGTGCCAGCAGCCGACAAAACAGGGTGGGCCAGCCCCAGCATTTT | CASSRQNRVGQPQHF
. | . | TRBJ1-1 | TRBV27 | TGTGCCAGCAGTTTAGGCAGGCCGAACACTGAAGCTTTCTTT | CASSLGRPNTEAFF
. | . | TRBJ2-6 | TRBV7-8 | TGTGCCAGCAGCAAGGACAATTCCCGTGCTGGGGCCAACGTCCTGACTTTC | CASSKDNSRAGANVLTF
. | . | TRBJ2-3 | TRBV2 | TGTGCCAGCGATAGAGGGACTTACACAGATACGCAGTATTTT | CASDRGTYTDTQYF
once | TRBD2 | TRBJ2-5 | TRBV7-2 | TGTGCCAACGGGGGGGGAGAGACCCAGTACTTC | CANGGGETQYF
. | TRBD1 | TRBJ1-1 | TRBV6-6 | TGTGCCAGCAGGGAAGACAGGGGGCAACACACTGAAGCTTTCTTT | CASREDRGQHTEAFF
. | . | TRBJ2-3 | TRBV14 | TGTGCCAGCAGCCAAGCCTTGCAGGGTGCAGATACGCAGTATTTT | CASSQALQGADTQYF
. | . | TRBJ1-1 | TRBV18 | TGTGCCAGCTCACCACCAAATAGCCGACAGGTTATGAACACTGAAGCTTTCTTT | CASSPPNSRQVMNTEAFF
. | . | TRBJ2-1 | TRBV28 | TGTGCCAGCAGTTTACCCGGTCGATTGTACAATGAGCAGTTCTTC | CASSLPGRLYNEQFF
. | . | TRBJ2-7 | TRBV5-1 | TGCGCCAGCAGCTTGGACGTGACTAGTGGGACGGACGAGCAGTACTTC | CASSLDVTSGTDEQYF
. | . | TRBJ2-3 | TRBV27 | TGTGCCAGCAGACAAATTAGACTCGCAGATACGCAGTATTTT | CASRQIRLADTQYF
. | . | TRBJ2-4 | TRBV6-5 | TGTGCCAGCAGTTACTCGGGGGGCGGGAGCCGAAACATTCAGTACTTC | CASSYSGGGSRNIQYF
. | TRBD2 | TRBJ2-7 | TRBV7-2 | TGTGCCAGCAGCTTAGCCGGCGGGAGGGCCGAGCAGTACTTC | CASSLAGGRAEQYF
once | . | TRBJ2-1 | TRBV7-3 | TGTGCCAGCAGCCCCGGGGGCGGGAGATCCCTACTTGAGCAGTTCTTC | CASSPGGGRSLLEQFF
. | . | TRBJ1-6 | TRBV27 | TGTGCCAGCAGGCACAGGGTTAATTCACCCCTCCACTTT | CASRHRVNSPLHF